The 29 T cell receptor beta chains reported below all come from one sample, sequenced in a study of blood T cell repertoires in COVID-19. Assay used: immunoSEQ multiplex PCR; TCRdb lists only in-frame clones, some missing. The sample lists under 65,000 clones; more than 75% were seen once. The sample consisted of peripheral blood. These TCRs come from a woman in her sixties with acute or convalescent COVID-19.

This sequence joins TRBV6-5 and TRBJ1-2; D ambiguous. Deletions cut 7 bases from V and 2 bases from J, with 11 bases between. Germline V gene data show CDR1 as MNHEY and CDR2 as SVGAGI. The CDR3 is made up of 13 amino acids. CDR3 DNA sequence: TGTGCCAGCACCGAGGTACAAAACTATGGCTACACCTTC. Amino acid sequence: CASTEVQNYGYTF.

The chain joins TRBV13 to TRBJ1-1; weak D call: TRBD1 (5 bases). CDR1 is PRHDT, CDR2 FYEKMQ, per germline (reference sequence). This CDR3 contains 14 residues. The ends were cut back, 5 bases at V and 0 bases at J, with 10 bases in the middle. For the CDR3, the DNA is TGTGCCAGCAGCCGGGGGTGGGTGAACACTGAAGCTTTCTTT. Translation gives CASSRGWVNTEAFF.

The chain combines TRBV5-1 with TRBJ1-1; 11 nucleotides agree with TRBD1. The germline V gene encodes CDR1 SGHRS and CDR2 YFSETQ. The CDR3 spans 16 residues. V lost 3 bases and J lost 0; bases outside the gene matches: 4. The CDR3 nucleotides read TGCGCCAGCAGCTCGGGACAGGGGGGGCTGAACACTGAAGCTTTCTTT. Residues: CASSSGQGGLNTEAFF.

This chain links TRBV7-2 with TRBJ1-2; D is undetermined. The CDR3 is 14 amino acids. The germline gives CDR1 SGHTA, CDR2 FQGNSA. With 1 base removed from V and 2 bases from J, the gap between germline ends came to 8 bases. CDR3 coding DNA: TGTGCCAGCAGCTTAGGGAACAGAAACTATGGCTACACCTTC. Translation gives CASSLGNRNYGYTF.

The V call is TRBV18, the J call TRBJ2-6; no clear D. Germline CDR1 KGHSH, CDR2 LQKENI. The V end was cut by 3 bases, the J end by 0 bases, with 3 bases between. The CDR3 totals 14 residues. The CDR3 is CASSPLSGANVLTF. DNA for the CDR3: TGTGCCAGCTCACCTCTCTCTGGGGCCAACGTCCTGACTTTC.

This clone showed up just once. The CDR3 loop reads CASSQQGNTEAFF. Written as DNA, the CDR3 is TGTGCCAGCAGCCAGCAGGGAAACACTGAAGCTTTCTTT. This chain uses TRBV14 with TRBJ1-1, with D possibly TRBD1 on 5 matching bases. Trimming took 3 bases from V and 2 from J, leaving 7 bases between them. Germline CDR1 is SGHDN and CDR2 is FVKESK. This CDR3 has 13 amino acids.

The rearrangement uses TRBV10-1 and TRBJ2-3, with 8 nucleotides matching TRBD2. The CDR3 runs 13 residues. V was pared by 9 bases and J by 6 bases, with 8 bases of the junction left unmatched. The germline gives CDR1 WNHNN, CDR2 SYGVQD (reference sequence). The CDR3 nucleotides read TGCGCCAGTGCAGCGGGGGCGGTCGATACGCAGTATTTT. Protein: CASAAGAVDTQYF.

This clone was seen only a few times. The chain is built from TRBV19 and TRBJ1-5, with TRBD1 matching over 10 bases. The CDR3 has 15 residues. The germline V gene encodes CDR1 LNHDA and CDR2 SQIVND (reference sequence). V trimming: 4 bases; J trimming: 7 bases; junction bases outside the gene matches: 7. The CDR3 spells CASSTGTGDGQPQHF. In DNA, the CDR3 is TGTGCCAGTAGTACCGGGACAGGGGATGGCCAGCCCCAGCATTTT.

This chain uses TRBV7-9 with TRBJ2-7; 8 bases fit TRBD1. CDR3 length: 15 residues. Trimming took 5 bases from V and 1 from J; bases not matched to a gene: 7. Germline V CDR1 and CDR2: SEHNR, FQNEAQ (reference sequence). DNA of the CDR3: TGTGCCAGCAGCCCTCGGGACAGGACTTCCTACGAGCAGTACTTC. Translating gives CASSPRDRTSYEQYF.

The chain has TRBV24-1 and TRBJ1-5; TRBD1 matches at 7 bases. Germline-derived CDR1 and CDR2 are KGHDR and SFDVKD. The CDR3 runs to 13 residues. The V and J ends lost 9 bases and 2 bases, in that order; junction bases with no gene match: 3. CDR3 in amino acids: CATPTGGNQPQHF. CDR3 bases: TGTGCCACCCCTACAGGGGGCAATCAGCCCCAGCATTTT.

V and J are TRBV4-1 and TRBJ1-2; possibly TRBD1 for D (5 bases). Germline loops: CDR1 MGHRA, CDR2 YSYEKL. The CDR3 covers 16 residues. Trimming pared 1 base from V and 4 bases from J, leaving 16 bases between. CDR3 in amino acids: CASSQGRQPLFYGYTF. The CDR3 DNA sequence: TGCGCCAGCAGCCAAGGACGACAGCCTCTTTTCTATGGCTACACCTTC.

This chain connects TRBV7-9 to TRBJ1-1, with D maybe TRBD1 (6 bases). The germline gives CDR1 SEHNR, CDR2 FQNEAQ (reference sequence). V was trimmed by 5 bases and J by 1 base, leaving 14 bases between them. There are 15 residues in the CDR3. For the CDR3, the DNA is TGTGCCAGCAGCGCCTTACAGGGTTCGAACACTGAAGCTTTCTTT. Protein sequence: CASSALQGSNTEAFF.

The chain uses TRBV9 and TRBJ2-2, with 10 positions matching TRBD2. V shed 0 bases and J 6 bases; nucleotides not matched to a gene: 5. CDR1 is SGDLS and CDR2 is YYNGEE in the germline V gene. This CDR3 region has 16 residues. The CDR3 DNA is TGTGCCAGCAGCGTAGGGCCTAGCGGGGGATCCGGGGAGCTGTTTTTT. As protein: CASSVGPSGGSGELFF. Full variable domain (missing parts from reference TRBV9 and TRBJ2-2): DSGVTQTPKHLITATGQRVTLRCSPRSGDLSVYWYQQSLDQGLQFLIQYYNGEERAKGNILERFSAQQFPDLHSELNLSSLELGDSALYFCASSVGPSGGSGELFFGEGSRLTVL.

With regard to this clone: One junction end does not reproduce the germline sequence, and a read error may be involved. The V gene is TRBV3-1 (or the pseudogene TRBV3-2), the J gene TRBJ2-7; TRBD2 aligns across 7 bases. This CDR3 spans 12 amino acids. Germline values: CDR1 LGHDT, CDR2 YNNKEL (reference sequence). Here the CDR3 reads CASSLSGTGGIF. The CDR3 nucleotides read TGTGCCAGCAGTTTAAGCGGGACCGGGGGTATCTTC.

A few counts support this clone. CDR3 sequence reads: CASSLNRKDQPQHF. CDR3 nucleotides: TGTGCCAGCAGCTTGAACAGGAAGGACCAGCCCCAGCATTTT. V gene TRBV5-6 combines with J gene TRBJ1-5, with a weak D call TRBD1 (5 bases). This CDR3 spans 14 amino acids. Trimming took 1 base from V and 7 from J, leaving 12 bases between them. Per germline, CDR1 SGHDT and CDR2 YYEEEE.

The genes are TRBV19 and TRBJ2-7; D is perhaps TRBD1 (6 bases). Germline values: CDR1 LNHDA, CDR2 SQIVND (reference sequence). Trimming removed 3 bases at V and 3 bases at J, with 9 bases between. CDR3 size: 13 residues. The CDR3 region has the DNA TGTGCCAGTAGTATCGGACAGTTCTACGAGCAGTACTTC. Its translation is CASSIGQFYEQYF.

This chain links TRBV7-2 with TRBJ1-1; D possibly corresponds to TRBD1 (6 bases). Between the trimmed V and J ends, which lost 3 bases and 4 bases, there was a span of 9 bases. This CDR3 region has 13 residues. The germline V gene has CDR1 SGHTA and CDR2 FQGNSA. CDR3 sequence: CASSFTTGTEAFF. CDR3 nucleotide sequence: TGTGCCAGCAGCTTTACGACAGGCACTGAAGCTTTCTTT.

This clone was detected only a few times. This sequence joins TRBV5-5 and TRBJ2-5, with a possible D match to TRBD1 (5 bases). Trimming stripped 0 bases from V and 5 bases from J, with 14 bases between. Germline lookup yields CDR1 SGHKS and CDR2 YYEKEE (reference sequence). The CDR3 covers 15 residues. The chain's CDR3 is CASSLDGRVGETQYF. The CDR3 nucleotides read TGTGCCAGCAGCTTGGACGGCAGGGTAGGCGAGACCCAGTACTTC. Looking up the rest from reference TRBV5-5 and TRBJ2-5 gives the full variable domain: DAGVTQSPTHLIKTRGQQVTLRCSPISGHKSVSWYQQVLGQGPQFIFQYYEKEERGRGNFPDRFSARQFPNYSSELNVNALLLGDSALYLCASSLDGRVGETQYFGPGTRLLVL.

V usage is TRBV5-4 and J usage is TRBJ2-3; 8 nucleotides align to TRBD2. The CDR3 runs 17 residues. Germline trimming cut 4 bases from V and 4 bases from J; bases unmatched to any gene: 14. Per the germline V gene, CDR1 is SGHNT and CDR2 is YYREEE (reference sequence). Written as DNA, the CDR3 is TGTGCCAGCAGCCCGGAGGTAGCGGGGCCAACCGCAGATACGCAGTATTTT. It is translated as CASSPEVAGPTADTQYF.

The gene calls are TRBV5-1 and TRBJ2-7, with D tentatively TRBD2 (6 bases). The germline CDR1 and CDR2 sequences are SGHRS and YFSETQ. Trimming left V 0 bases short and J 4 bases short, with 17 bases between. The CDR3 consists of 16 residues. Here the CDR3 reads CASSLVRGDVLYEQYF. In DNA, the CDR3 is TGCGCCAGCAGCTTGGTGCGCGGGGACGTACTATACGAGCAGTACTTC.

This chain links TRBV2 with TRBJ1-6; D is possibly TRBD1 (5 bases). The V and J ends lost 11 bases and 3 bases respectively, with 14 bases between them. From germline, CDR1 is SNHLY and CDR2 FYNNEI. The CDR3 sequence is 14 residues long. CDR3 sequence: CAGGTALYNSPLHF. CDR3 nucleotides: TGTGCCGGCGGGACCGCGCTCTATAATTCACCCCTCCACTTT.

The chain links TRBV5-1 to TRBJ1-2; 8 bases map to TRBD1. Germline trimming cut 4 bases from V and 5 bases from J; bases unmatched to any gene: 7. CDR1 is SGHRS, CDR2 YFSETQ, per germline. The CDR3 is 14 amino acids. The CDR3 DNA sequence: TGCGCCAGCAGCCCCCTACAGGGGGTGTATGGCTACACCTTC. This sequence encodes CASSPLQGVYGYTF. The complete variable domain, with remaining parts taken from reference TRBV5-1 and TRBJ1-2, reads KAGVTQTPRYLIKTRGQQVTLSCSPISGHRSVSWYQQTPGQGLQFLFEYFSETQRNKGNFPGRFSGRQFSNSRSEMNVSTLELGDSALYLCASSPLQGVYGYTFGSGTRLTVV.

This clone was picked up one time. The V gene is TRBV18, the J gene TRBJ1-5, with 8 positions matching TRBD1. Germline V gene sequence: CDR1 KGHSH, CDR2 LQKENI. The CDR3 contains 15 residues. J gave up 4 bases and V 5 bases, and 7 bases lay outside the gene matches. The CDR3 DNA is TGTGCCAGCTCAGCAGAACAGGGGGGGAATCAGCCCCAGCATTTT. Its protein product is CASSAEQGGNQPQHF.

This clone was seen a single time. The chain combines TRBV6-6 with TRBJ1-1, with 9 bases fitting TRBD1. Unmatched junction bases numbered 3, after V lost 1 base and J lost 3 bases. The CDR3 has 15 residues. Germline CDR1 and CDR2: MNHNY and SVGAGI (reference sequence). The DNA for the CDR3 is TGTGCCAGCAGTTACTGGGACAGGGTTGACACTGAAGCTTTCTTT. Translated: CASSYWDRVDTEAFF.

This clone appeared a few times. The V gene is TRBV5-1, the J gene TRBJ2-5; TRBD1 matches 9 bases. CDR1 SGHRS and CDR2 YFSETQ come from the germline V gene. J lost 5 bases, V lost 0 bases, and 8 bases had no gene match. CDR3 length: 16 residues. The CDR3 here is CASSLAEGQGRETQYF. The CDR3 coding sequence is TGCGCCAGCAGCTTGGCCGAAGGACAGGGGCGCGAGACCCAGTACTTC.

This chain links TRBV9 with TRBJ1-2; the D gene is possibly TRBD1 (6 bases). The CDR3 spans 13 residues. Trimming left V 3 bases short and J 1 base short, with 7 bases between. CDR1 and CDR2 (germline): SGDLS, YYNGEE. The CDR3, as DNA: TGTGCCAGCAGCGGGACAGTTAACTATGGCTACACCTTC. This translates into CASSGTVNYGYTF.

The gene calls are TRBV29-1 and TRBJ1-1; 9 bases are a match to TRBD1. CDR1 is SQVTM, CDR2 ANQGSEA, per germline. V shed 7 bases, J shed 4 bases, and the junction held 7 bases outside the gene matches. CDR3 size: 13 residues. CDR3 sequence (DNA): TGCAGCGCTTTGGGACAGGGCCCCACTGAAGCTTTCTTT. Encoded protein: CSALGQGPTEAFF.

The chain links TRBV4-1 to TRBJ1-1; 8 nucleotides match TRBD1. CDR3 length: 14 residues. Trimming cost V 3 bases and J 7 bases; bases outside gene matches: 7. Germline V gives CDR1 MGHRA, CDR2 YSYEKL. The CDR3 DNA reads TGCGCCAGCAGCCAGACAGGGGTCTGGGGTGAAGCTTTCTTT. Translation gives CASSQTGVWGEAFF.

This chain joins TRBV7-9 and TRBJ2-3; 9 bases are a match to TRBD1. V shed 5 bases, J shed 7 bases, and the junction held 13 bases outside the gene matches. CDR1 is SEHNR, CDR2 FQNEAQ, per germline (reference sequence). This CDR3 is built from 16 residues. The CDR3 region has the DNA TGTGCCAGCAGCCGAGACGGGGGGACAGGGTTACATACGCAGTATTTT. It translates to CASSRDGGTGLHTQYF.